This record looks at one TCR beta chain sequence and its context. Original methodology: Nucleated cell number was recorded as an estimate derived from reference gene primer amplification. The protocol was immunoSEQ multiplex PCR, while the TCRdb copy is restricted to in-frame clones and leaves out a portion. V, J and clone size reflect that table, while D and trimming were determined from the DNA. Here the sample spans about 150,000 clones, 87% being singletons. This CDR3 comprises 15 residues. Deletions cut 2 bases from V and 0 bases from J, with 11 bases between. CDR1 is SGHRS, CDR2 YFSETQ, per germline. The data were obtained in a study of blood T cell repertoires in COVID-19. Looking at the study overall: The study drew acute and convalescent COVID-19 samples from the United States, Italy and Spain. The cDNA or gDNA used as material had been derived from T cells, B-cell-depleted T cells, or PBMCs.

The J gene is TRBJ1-1, the V gene TRBV5-1, with D tentatively TRBD1 (6 bases). The sequenced sample consisted of peripheral blood. This TCR was recovered from a woman between 50 and 59 years old with acute or convalescent COVID-19. CDR3 region: CASSLEGVLNTEAFF. For the CDR3, the DNA is TGCGCCAGCAGCTTAGAGGGGGTATTGAACACTGAAGCTTTCTTT.